What follows are 4 T cell receptor beta chains derived from one specimen sequenced in a study of cytomegalovirus exposure and HLA in healthy donors. Primers: 60 Vbeta forward and 13 Jbeta reverse. Measured with immunoSEQ multiplex PCR; TCRdb has only the in-frame clones, and not every one. The sample holds about 180,000 clones, roughly 85% seen once. The sequencing sample was made of PBMCs. These receptors originate from a boy aged 2 to 9 in good health and CMV-seronegative.

CDR3 sequence reads: CASSFPRDATDTQYF. CDR3 coding DNA: TGTGCCAGCAGTTTCCCGCGGGACGCCACAGATACGCAGTATTTT. V and J are TRBV28 and TRBJ2-3, with D tentatively TRBD2 (6 bases). Germline CDR1 reads MDHEN; CDR2 reads SYDVKM. With 3 bases removed from V and 2 bases from J, the gap between germline ends came to 12 bases. This CDR3 comprises 15 residues.

The chain carries TRBV30 and TRBJ1-2, with D possibly being TRBD1 (5 bases). This CDR3 has 12 residues. The germline V gene has CDR1 GTSNPN and CDR2 SVGIG (reference sequence). The ends were cut back, 3 bases at V and 8 bases at J, with 13 bases in the middle. Here the CDR3 DNA reads TGTGCCTGGAGGGGGCAGAGCGAGGGCTACACCTTC. As protein: CAWRGQSEGYTF.

This chain connects TRBV29-1 to TRBJ2-7; weak D call: TRBD2 (5 bases). The CDR3 runs 12 residues. Trimming took off 3 bases at V and 0 bases at J, with 6 bases between the two ends. Looked up from germline, CDR1 is SQVTM and CDR2 is ANQGSEA. Written as DNA, the CDR3 is TGCAGCGTTGAGGGGAGCTCCTACGAGCAGTACTTC. Its protein product is CSVEGSSYEQYF.

This clone was detected once. The rearrangement uses TRBV5-4 and TRBJ2-1, with D perhaps TRBD1 (6 bases). Germline V CDR1 and CDR2: SGHNT, YYREEE (reference sequence). V was pared by 4 bases and J by 2 bases, with 16 bases between. The CDR3 length is 16 residues. DNA of the CDR3: TGTGCCAGCAGCGGGGCCCCGGACAGAACCTACAATGAGCAGTTCTTC. Translation: CASSGAPDRTYNEQFF.